This TCR beta chain originates from a study of OX40 agonist ivuxolimab in advanced cancers. Study information: Clinicians treated patients with ivuxolimab, an agonistic anti-OX40 (CD134) antibody. Antecedent anti-PD-1, anti-PD-L1 or anti-CTLA-4 therapy was permissible, with around 41% having received some.

Overall study results and limits: CD8+ T cells showed, on average, more clonal expansion than CD4+ cells. Both CD4+ and CD8+ T cell populations in blood had undergone clonal expansion by week 6 at 0.1 to 3.0 mg/kg.

CDR1 SGHRS and CDR2 YFSETQ come from the germline V gene. The CDR3 contains 15 residues. The germline V and J ends were trimmed by 2 bases and 1 base, with 10 bases remaining between them. Notes on this clone: Its specificity is not known.

Assay used: immunoSEQ multiplex PCR; TCRdb lists only in-frame clones, some missing. The sample lists around 80,000 clones; about 87% were seen once. The sequenced sample was CD4+ or CD8+ T cells sorted from blood, obtained in a trial of the OX40 agonist ivuxolimab. The receptor was derived from an adult with an advanced solid tumor such as melanoma, head and neck, liver or kidney cancer. The chain links TRBV5-1 to TRBJ1-3; D possibly corresponds to TRBD1 (6 bases). This CDR3 is CASSLEGGSGNTIYF. CDR3 nucleotide sequence: TGCGCCAGCAGCTTAGAGGGGGGATCTGGAAACACCATATATTTT.